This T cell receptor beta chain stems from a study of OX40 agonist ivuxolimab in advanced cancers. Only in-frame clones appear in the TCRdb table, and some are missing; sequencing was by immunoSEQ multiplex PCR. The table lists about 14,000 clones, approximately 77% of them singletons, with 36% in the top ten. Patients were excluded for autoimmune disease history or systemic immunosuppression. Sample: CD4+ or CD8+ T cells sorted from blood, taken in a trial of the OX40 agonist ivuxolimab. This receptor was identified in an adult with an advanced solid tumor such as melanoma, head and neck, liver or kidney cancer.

The CDR3 region has the DNA TGCGCCAGCAGCGACCGACAGGGAGGGGAGGGCTACACCTTC. Translating gives CASSDRQGGEGYTF. J is TRBJ1-2 and V is TRBV5-1; 7 nucleotides align to TRBD1. V shed 4 bases and J 8 bases; nucleotides not matched to a gene: 11. The V gene's germline CDR1 is SGHRS and CDR2 YFSETQ. The CDR3 is 14 residues long. Based on the CDR3 plus reference TRBV5-1 and TRBJ1-2, the full variable domain is KAGVTQTPRYLIKTRGQQVTLSCSPISGHRSVSWYQQTPGQGLQFLFEYFSETQRNKGNFPGRFSGRQFSNSRSEMNVSTLELGDSALYLCASSDRQGGEGYTFGSGTRLTVV.